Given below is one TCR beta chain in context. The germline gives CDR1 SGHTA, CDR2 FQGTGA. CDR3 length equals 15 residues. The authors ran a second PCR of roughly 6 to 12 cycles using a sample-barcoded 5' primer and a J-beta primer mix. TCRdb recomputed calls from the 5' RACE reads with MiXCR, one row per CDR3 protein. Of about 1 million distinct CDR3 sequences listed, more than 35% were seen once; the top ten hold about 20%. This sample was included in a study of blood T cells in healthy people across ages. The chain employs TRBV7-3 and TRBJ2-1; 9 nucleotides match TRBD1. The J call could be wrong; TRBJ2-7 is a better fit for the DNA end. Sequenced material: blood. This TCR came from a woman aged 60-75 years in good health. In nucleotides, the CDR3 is TGTGCCAGCAGCTTCCCGGGACAGGGCTACAATGAGCAGTACTTC. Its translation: CASSFPGQGYNEQYF.